This T cell receptor beta chain is drawn from a study of cytomegalovirus exposure and HLA in healthy donors. General observations from the study: A later analysis associated about 18,000 TCR beta sequences with HLA alleles at a 0.05 false discovery rate. Specific recognition of CMV antigens was confirmed in vitro for a few chains (all CMV-associated). Altogether, 150 to 200 TCR beta chains were recorded as cytomegalovirus-associated. Clonal expansion was found to be greater in HLA-associated TCR beta chains than in equally common others in a later analysis.

The CDR3 contains 12 residues. Germline V lookup: CDR1 SEHNR, CDR2 FQNEAQ (reference sequence). Trimming cost V 5 bases and J 5 bases, with 10 bases left between them. A remark on this clone: As yet, its antigen is unknown.

The primer mix had 60 Vbeta and 13 Jbeta primers. Generated by immunoSEQ multiplex PCR, the TCRdb table keeps only in-frame clones and is missing some. The data hold about 130,000 clones, with more than 65% observed a single time. The J gene is TRBJ2-7, the V gene TRBV7-9; D is perhaps TRBD1 (6 bases). The receptor was isolated from a man younger than 30 in good health and CMV-seropositive. The sequenced material came from PBMCs. Here the CDR3 reads CASSPGQNEQYF. CDR3 nucleotide sequence: TGTGCCAGCAGCCCCGGACAGAACGAGCAGTACTTC.